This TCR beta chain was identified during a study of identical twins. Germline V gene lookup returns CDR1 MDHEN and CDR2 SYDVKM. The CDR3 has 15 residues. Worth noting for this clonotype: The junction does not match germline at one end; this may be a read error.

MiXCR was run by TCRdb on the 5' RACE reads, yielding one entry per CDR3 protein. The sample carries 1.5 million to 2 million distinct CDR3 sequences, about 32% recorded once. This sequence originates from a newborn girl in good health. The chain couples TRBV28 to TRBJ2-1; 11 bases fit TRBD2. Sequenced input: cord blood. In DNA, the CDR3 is TGTGCCAGCAGTTTAACTAGCGGGAGATCCAATGGGCAGTTCTTC. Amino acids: CASSLTSGRSNGQFF.